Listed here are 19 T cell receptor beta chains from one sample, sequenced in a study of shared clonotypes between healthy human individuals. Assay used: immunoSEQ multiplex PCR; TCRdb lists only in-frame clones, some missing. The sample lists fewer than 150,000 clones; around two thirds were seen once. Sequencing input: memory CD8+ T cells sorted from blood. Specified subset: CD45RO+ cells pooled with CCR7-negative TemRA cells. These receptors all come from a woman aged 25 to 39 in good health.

The CDR3 DNA reads as TGTGCCAGCAGCCTGGGTGGAAACACAGATACGCAGTATTTT. Its translation: CASSLGGNTDTQYF. The J gene is TRBJ2-3, the V gene TRBV6-1; unclear D gene. Trimming cost V 6 bases and J 2 bases, with 12 bases left between them. The germline CDR1 and CDR2 sequences are MNHNS and SASEGT. The CDR3 runs to 14 residues.

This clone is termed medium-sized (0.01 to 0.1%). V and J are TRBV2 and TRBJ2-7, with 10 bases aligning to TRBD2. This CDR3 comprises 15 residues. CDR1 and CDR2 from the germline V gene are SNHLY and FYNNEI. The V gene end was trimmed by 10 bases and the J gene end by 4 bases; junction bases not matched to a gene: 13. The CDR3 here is CATTTPSGGKYEQYF. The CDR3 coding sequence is TGTGCCACAACTACTCCTAGCGGGGGAAAATACGAGCAGTACTTC.

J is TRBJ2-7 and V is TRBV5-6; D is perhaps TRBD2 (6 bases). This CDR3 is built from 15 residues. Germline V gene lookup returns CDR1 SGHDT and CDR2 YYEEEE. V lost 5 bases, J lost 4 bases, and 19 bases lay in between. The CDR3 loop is CASSSLAGSRYEQYF. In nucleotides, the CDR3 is TGTGCCAGCAGTTCACTAGCCGGGAGTAGGTACGAGCAGTACTTC.

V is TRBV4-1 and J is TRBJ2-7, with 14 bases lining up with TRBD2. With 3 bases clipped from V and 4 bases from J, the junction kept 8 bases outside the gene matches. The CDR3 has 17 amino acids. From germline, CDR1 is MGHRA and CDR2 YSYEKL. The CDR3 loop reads CASSQWTSGRKRYEQYF. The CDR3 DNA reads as TGCGCCAGCAGCCAGTGGACTAGCGGGAGGAAAAGATACGAGCAGTACTTC.

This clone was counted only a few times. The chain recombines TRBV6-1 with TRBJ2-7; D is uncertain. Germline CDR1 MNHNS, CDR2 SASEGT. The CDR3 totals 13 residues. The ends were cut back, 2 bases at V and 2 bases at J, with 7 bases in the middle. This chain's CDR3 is CASSEPTTYEQYF. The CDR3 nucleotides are TGTGCCAGCAGTGAACCAACTACCTACGAGCAGTACTTC.

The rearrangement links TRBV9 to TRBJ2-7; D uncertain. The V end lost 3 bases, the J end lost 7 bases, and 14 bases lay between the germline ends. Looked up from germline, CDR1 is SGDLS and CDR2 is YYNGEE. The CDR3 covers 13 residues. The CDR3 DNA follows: TGTGCCAGCAGCGCTCCGTCTAGAGAGGAGCAGTACTTC. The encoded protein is CASSAPSREEQYF.

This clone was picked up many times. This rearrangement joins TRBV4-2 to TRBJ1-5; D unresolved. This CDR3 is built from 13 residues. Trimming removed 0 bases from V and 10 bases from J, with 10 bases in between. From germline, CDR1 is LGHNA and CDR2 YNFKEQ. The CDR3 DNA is TGTGCCAGCAGCCAAGATCCCGGCGGTCCCCAGCATTTT. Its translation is CASSQDPGGPQHF.

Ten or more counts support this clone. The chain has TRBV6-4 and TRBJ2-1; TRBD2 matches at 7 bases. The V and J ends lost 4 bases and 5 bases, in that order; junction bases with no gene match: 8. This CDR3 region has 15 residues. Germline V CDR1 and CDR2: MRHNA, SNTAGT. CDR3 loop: CASSVQAGTNNEQFF. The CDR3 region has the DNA TGTGCCAGCAGTGTTCAGGCCGGGACTAACAATGAGCAGTTCTTC.

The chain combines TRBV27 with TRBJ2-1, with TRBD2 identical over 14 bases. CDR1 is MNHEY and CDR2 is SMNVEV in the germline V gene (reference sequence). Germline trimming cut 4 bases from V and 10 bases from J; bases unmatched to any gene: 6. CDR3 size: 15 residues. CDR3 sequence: CASSSGLAGAGEQFF. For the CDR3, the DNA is TGTGCCAGCAGTTCGGGACTAGCGGGAGCGGGGGAGCAGTTCTTC.

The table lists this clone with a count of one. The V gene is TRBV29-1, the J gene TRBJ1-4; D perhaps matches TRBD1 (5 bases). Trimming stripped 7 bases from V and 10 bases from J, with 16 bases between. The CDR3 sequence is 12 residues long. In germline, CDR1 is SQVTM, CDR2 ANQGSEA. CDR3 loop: CSGGDVEVKLFF. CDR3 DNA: TGCAGCGGAGGGGATGTCGAGGTAAAACTGTTTTTT.

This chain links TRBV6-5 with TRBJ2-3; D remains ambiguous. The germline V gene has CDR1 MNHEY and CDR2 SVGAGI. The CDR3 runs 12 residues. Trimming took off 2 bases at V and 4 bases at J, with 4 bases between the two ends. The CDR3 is CASSYAADTQYF. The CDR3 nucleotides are TGTGCCAGCAGTTACGCAGCAGATACGCAGTATTTT.

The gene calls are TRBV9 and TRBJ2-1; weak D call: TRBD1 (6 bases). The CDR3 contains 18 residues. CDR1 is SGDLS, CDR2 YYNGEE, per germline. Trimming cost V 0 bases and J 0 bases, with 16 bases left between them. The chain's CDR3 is CASSVGGHQISSYNEQFF. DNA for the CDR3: TGTGCCAGCAGCGTAGGGGGGCACCAAATAAGCTCCTACAATGAGCAGTTCTTC. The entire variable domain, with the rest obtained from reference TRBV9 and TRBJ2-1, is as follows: DSGVTQTPKHLITATGQRVTLRCSPRSGDLSVYWYQQSLDQGLQFLIQYYNGEERAKGNILERFSAQQFPDLHSELNLSSLELGDSALYFCASSVGGHQISSYNEQFFGPGTRLTVL.

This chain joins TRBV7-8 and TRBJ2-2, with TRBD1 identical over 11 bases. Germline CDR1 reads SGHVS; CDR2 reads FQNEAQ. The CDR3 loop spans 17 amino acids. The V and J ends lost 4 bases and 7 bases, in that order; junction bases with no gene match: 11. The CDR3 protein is CASSSRRTGGANGELFF. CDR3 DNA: TGTGCCAGCAGCTCCAGGCGGACAGGGGGCGCCAACGGGGAGCTGTTTTTT.

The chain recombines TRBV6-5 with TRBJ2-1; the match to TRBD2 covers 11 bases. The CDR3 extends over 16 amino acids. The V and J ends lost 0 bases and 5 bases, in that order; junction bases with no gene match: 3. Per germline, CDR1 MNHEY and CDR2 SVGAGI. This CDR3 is CASSYSTSGTHNEQFF. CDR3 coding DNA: TGTGCCAGCAGTTACTCGACTAGCGGGACCCACAATGAGCAGTTCTTC.

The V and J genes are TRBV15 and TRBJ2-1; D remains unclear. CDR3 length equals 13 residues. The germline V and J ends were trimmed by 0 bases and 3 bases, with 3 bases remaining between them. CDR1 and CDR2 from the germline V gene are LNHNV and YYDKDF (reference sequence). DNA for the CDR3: TGTGCCACCAGCAGAGACTTCTACAATGAGCAGTTCTTC. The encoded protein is CATSRDFYNEQFF.

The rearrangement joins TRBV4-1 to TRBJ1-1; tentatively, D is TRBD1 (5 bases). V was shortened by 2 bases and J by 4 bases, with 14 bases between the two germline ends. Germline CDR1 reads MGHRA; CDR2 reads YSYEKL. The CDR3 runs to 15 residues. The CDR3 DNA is TGCGCCAGCAGCCAAATAAAAACAGGCACCACTGAAGCTTTCTTT. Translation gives CASSQIKTGTTEAFF.

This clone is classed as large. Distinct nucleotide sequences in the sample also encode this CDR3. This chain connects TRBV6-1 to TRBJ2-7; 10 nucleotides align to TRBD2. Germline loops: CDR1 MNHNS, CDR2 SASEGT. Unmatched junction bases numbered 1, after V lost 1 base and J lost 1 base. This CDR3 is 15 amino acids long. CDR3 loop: CASSEEAGGSYEQYF. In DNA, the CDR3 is TGTGCCAGCAGTGAAGAAGCGGGAGGGTCCTACGAGCAGTACTTC.

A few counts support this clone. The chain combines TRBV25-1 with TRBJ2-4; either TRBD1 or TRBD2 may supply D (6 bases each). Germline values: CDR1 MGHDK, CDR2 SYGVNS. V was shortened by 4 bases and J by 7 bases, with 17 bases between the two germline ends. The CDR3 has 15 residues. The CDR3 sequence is CASSGVSGGRNIQYF. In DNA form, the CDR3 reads TGTGCCAGCAGTGGGGTTAGTGGGGGGCGCAACATTCAGTACTTC.

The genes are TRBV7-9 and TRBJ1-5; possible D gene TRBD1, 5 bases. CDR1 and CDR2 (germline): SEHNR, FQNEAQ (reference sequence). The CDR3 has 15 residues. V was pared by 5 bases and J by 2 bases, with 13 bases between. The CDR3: CASSPRGVGNQPQHF. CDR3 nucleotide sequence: TGTGCCAGCAGCCCCCGGGGGGTTGGCAATCAGCCCCAGCATTTT. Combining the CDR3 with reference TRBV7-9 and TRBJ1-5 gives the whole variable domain DTGVSQNPRHKITKRGQNVTFRCDPISEHNRLYWYRQTLGQGPEFLTYFQNEAQLEKSRLLSDRFSAERPKGSFSTLEIQRTEQGDSAMYLCASSPRGVGNQPQHFGDGTRLSIL.